A selection of T cell receptor beta chains follows, all from one sample in a study of early T cells in non-severe SARS-CoV-2 infection. TCRdb used MiXCR to reprocess the 5' RACE reads, holding one entry per CDR3 protein. The profile covers 30,000 or so distinct CDR3 sequences, with more than 4% appearing a single time and around 6.3% taken by the ten largest. Sequenced input: whole blood. These receptors were taken from an adult who was a healthcare worker with PCR-confirmed SARS-CoV-2 infection or an uninfected control (not recorded which). Both conserved end residues are part of each CDR3. The order of the fields is clone size, D gene, V gene, J gene, CDR3 DNA, CDR3 protein. The D gene is left open where the match is weak. The size entry is marked missing in some rows and otherwise reads once, few, many or a size class.

abundance: many
d_gene: -
v_gene: TRBV27
j_gene: TRBJ1-5
CDR3nt: TGTGCCAGCAGTTTCGGCACCGGAATGCCCCAGCATTTT
CDR3aa: CASSFGTGMPQHF

abundance: few
d_gene: -
v_gene: TRBV6-5
j_gene: TRBJ2-1
CDR3nt: TGTGCCAGCAGTTATACTAGTGGAAATGAGCAGTTCTTC
CDR3aa: CASSYTSGNEQFF

abundance: few
d_gene: TRBD1
v_gene: TRBV19
j_gene: TRBJ2-7
CDR3nt: TGTGCCAGTACCGACAGGGGAACCTACGAGCAGTACTTC
CDR3aa: CASTDRGTYEQYF

abundance: few
d_gene: -
v_gene: TRBV5-1
j_gene: TRBJ2-2
CDR3nt: TGCGCCAGCAGCTTGGCAGCAAGAAACACCGGGGAGCTGTTTTTT
CDR3aa: CASSLAARNTGELFF

abundance: few
d_gene: TRBD1
v_gene: TRBV7-7
j_gene: TRBJ1-4
CDR3nt: TGTGCTAGCAGCCCCGGGACAGGGACTGGTGAAAAACTGTTTTTT
CDR3aa: CASSPGTGTGEKLFF

abundance: many
d_gene: -
v_gene: TRBV24-1
j_gene: TRBJ2-3
CDR3nt: TGTGCCACCAGTGCCTCGAATACGCAGTATTTT
CDR3aa: CATSASNTQYF

abundance: -
d_gene: TRBD2
v_gene: TRBV7-2
j_gene: TRBJ2-2
CDR3nt: TGTGCCAGCAGCATTAGCGGGGGTCGTACCGGGGAGCTGTTTTTT
CDR3aa: CASSISGGRTGELFF

abundance: many
d_gene: -
v_gene: TRBV7-2
j_gene: TRBJ2-1
CDR3nt: TGTGCCAGCAGCTTAGACAGGAATATCCGAGGAGGGGGTTACAATGAGCAGTTCTTC
CDR3aa: CASSLDRNIRGGGYNEQFF

abundance: few
d_gene: -
v_gene: TRBV19
j_gene: TRBJ2-2
CDR3nt: TGTGCCAGTAAAGACCGAGCCGACACCGGGGAGCTGTTTTTT
CDR3aa: CASKDRADTGELFF

abundance: many
d_gene: -
v_gene: TRBV12-3/TRBV12-4
j_gene: TRBJ2-6
CDR3nt: TGTGCCAGCAGCCGTCGCGGGACTGGGGCCAACGTCCTGACTTTC
CDR3aa: CASSRRGTGANVLTF

abundance: many
d_gene: TRBD2
v_gene: TRBV3-1
j_gene: TRBJ2-1
CDR3nt: TGTGCCAGCAGACCCCGGGGACTAGCGGGGACTAATGAGCAGTTCTTC
CDR3aa: CASRPRGLAGTNEQFF

abundance: many
d_gene: -
v_gene: TRBV14
j_gene: TRBJ1-1
CDR3nt: TGTGCCAGCAGCCAGATAAGGGATAACACTGAAGCTTTCTTT
CDR3aa: CASSQIRDNTEAFF

abundance: many
d_gene: TRBD1
v_gene: TRBV7-8
j_gene: TRBJ1-5
CDR3nt: TGTGCCAGCAGTTCCCGGGACAGGGGGCGAATACGGCAGCCCCAGCATTTT
CDR3aa: CASSSRDRGRIRQPQHF

abundance: -
d_gene: TRBD2
v_gene: TRBV20-1
j_gene: TRBJ2-3
CDR3nt: TGCAGTGCTAGAATAGCGGGGGTTACAGATACGCAGTATTTT
CDR3aa: CSARIAGVTDTQYF